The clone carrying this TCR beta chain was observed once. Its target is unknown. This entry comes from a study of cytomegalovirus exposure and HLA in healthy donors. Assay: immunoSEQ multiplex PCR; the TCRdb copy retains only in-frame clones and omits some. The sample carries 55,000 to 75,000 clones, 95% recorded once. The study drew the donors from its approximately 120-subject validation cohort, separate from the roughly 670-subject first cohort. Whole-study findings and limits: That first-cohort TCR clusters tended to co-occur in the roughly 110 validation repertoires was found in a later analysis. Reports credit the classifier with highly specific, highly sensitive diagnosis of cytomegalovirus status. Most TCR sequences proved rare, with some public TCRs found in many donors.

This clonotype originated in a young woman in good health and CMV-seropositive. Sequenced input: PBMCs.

The CDR3: CASSVAGDTQYF. The CDR3 region has the DNA TGTGCCAGCAGCGTAGCTGGCGATACGCAGTATTTT. This rearrangement joins TRBV9 to TRBJ2-3; D not certain. Germline V gene lookup returns CDR1 SGDLS and CDR2 YYNGEE. The length of the CDR3 is 12 residues. Trimming removed 0 bases at V and 6 bases at J, with 5 bases between.